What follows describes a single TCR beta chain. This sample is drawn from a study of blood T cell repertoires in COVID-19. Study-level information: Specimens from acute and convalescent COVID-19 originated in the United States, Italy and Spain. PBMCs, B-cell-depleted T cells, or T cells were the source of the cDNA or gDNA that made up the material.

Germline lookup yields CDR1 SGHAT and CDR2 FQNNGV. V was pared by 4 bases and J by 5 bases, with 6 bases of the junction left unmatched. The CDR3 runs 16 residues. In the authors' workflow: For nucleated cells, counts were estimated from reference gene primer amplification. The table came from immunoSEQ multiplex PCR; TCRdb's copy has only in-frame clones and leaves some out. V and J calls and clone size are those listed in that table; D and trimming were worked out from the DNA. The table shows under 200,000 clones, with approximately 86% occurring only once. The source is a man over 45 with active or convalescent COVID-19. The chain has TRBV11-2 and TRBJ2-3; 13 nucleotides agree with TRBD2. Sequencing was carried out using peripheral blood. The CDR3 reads CASSSGTSGVLDTQYF. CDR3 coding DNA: TGTGCCAGCAGCTCCGGGACTAGCGGGGTATTAGATACGCAGTATTTT.